This T cell receptor beta chain was recorded in a study of T-cell reconstitution after alpha-beta-depleted transplantation in children. The library targeted TCRbeta and was prepared with unique molecular identifiers. TCRdb ran MiXCR on the PCR reads and lists one entry per CDR3 protein. The table has around 140,000 distinct CDR3 sequences, 8.8% seen once. Many counts were recorded for this clonotype. The target antigen is unknown. Findings and caveats of the study: Several hundred graft clones that had expanded were reportedly the source of alpha-beta T cells about two months after transplant. T cells produced anew were the main source of T-cell counts and diversity one year after transplant.

The V gene lost 7 bases and the J gene lost 9 bases, with 18 bases spanning the gap. CDR3 length equals 14 residues. Germline CDR1 ENHRY, CDR2 SYGVKD. Sequenced material: PBMCs, mostly from graft donor cells, taken 180 days after TCRalphabeta/CD19-depleted stem cell transplant. The chain couples TRBV10-3 to TRBJ2-2; perhaps TRBD1 as D (5 bases). The receptor was derived from a female patient between 2 and 15 years old who had a stem cell transplant for congenital amegakaryocytic thrombocytopenia, so the T cells may come from the graft donor. The CDR3 reads CAIKGARAGRELFF. Here the CDR3 DNA reads TGTGCCATCAAAGGGGCAAGAGCAGGGAGGGAGCTGTTTTTT.